This record looks at one T cell receptor beta chain sequence and its context. What it binds is unknown. These data come from a study of graft-versus-host responses after intestinal transplantation. Study details: Recipients got multivisceral, liver-intestinal, or isolated intestinal transplants. All of the recipients had induction that used anti-thymocyte globulin, then tacrolimus and steroids for about 3 years.

Broader study findings: Those patients showing graft-donor T cell macrochimerism displayed high graft-versus-host to host-versus-graft clonal ratios in allografts.

Here immunoSEQ multiplex PCR was the method, and the copy in TCRdb shows in-frame clones only, minus some. The sample includes about 110,000 clones, 87% of them seen just once. CDR1 and CDR2 from the germline V gene are MNHEY and SVGAGI. CDR3 length equals 15 residues. After removal of 7 bases from V and 2 bases from J, the junction contained 6 bases not matched to a gene. This rearrangement joins TRBV6-5 to TRBJ1-1; TRBD1 aligns across 11 bases. The TCR originated in a human donor who was the organ donor for an intestinal transplant. Sample: unstimulated CD4+ T cells sorted from spleen or lymph node cells, taken before transplant. CDR3 sequence reads: CASKGTGGLNTEAFF. In nucleotides, the CDR3 is TGTGCCAGCAAGGGGACAGGGGGTTTAAACACTGAAGCTTTCTTT.